The rows below give T cell receptor beta chains drawn from one sample of a study of shared clonotypes between healthy human individuals. Repertoires were generated with immunoSEQ multiplex PCR, while TCRdb's copy carries only in-frame clones and drops some. The table shows hundreds of thousands of clones, with about 96% occurring only once. Sequenced input: naive CD8+ T cells sorted from blood. The source of these receptors is a woman younger than 45 in good health. CDR3s include the opening cysteine and the closing phenylalanine or tryptophan. A D gene is named only where the DNA matches it firmly. Rows may omit the clone size; those that give it use once, few, many or a size class.

V	J	D	size	CDR3	DNA
TRBV7-2	TRBJ1-3	.	.	CASSLASSGNTIYF	TGTGCCAGCAGCTTAGCGAGCTCTGGAAACACCATATATTTT
TRBV10-1	TRBJ2-3	TRBD2	.	CASSESVREGIDTQYF	TGCGCCAGCAGTGAGTCGGTGCGGGAGGGCATAGATACGCAGTATTTT
TRBV5-6	TRBJ2-7	.	.	CASSLGQYEQYF	TGTGCCAGCAGCTTGGGACAGTACGAGCAGTACTTC
TRBV5-6	TRBJ2-3	.	.	CASSFLSTDTQYF	TGTGCCAGCAGCTTTCTGAGCACAGATACGCAGTATTTT
TRBV19	TRBJ1-5	.	.	CATKGWDSGGSNQPQHF	TGTGCCACCAAGGGATGGGACTCGGGAGGGAGCAATCAGCCCCAGCATTTT
TRBV11-2	TRBJ1-2	TRBD1	.	CASSGTPPGQGNYGYTF	TGTGCCAGCAGCGGGACACCTCCGGGACAGGGGAACTATGGCTACACCTTC
TRBV19	TRBJ2-1	TRBD2	.	CASSNPGLAGNEQFF	TGTGCCAGTAGTAACCCCGGACTAGCAGGCAATGAGCAGTTCTTC
TRBV10-2	TRBJ2-7	.	.	CASRDLPRWGRGVSYEQYF	TGCGCCAGCAGGGACCTTCCTCGCTGGGGCAGGGGGGTTTCCTACGAGCAGTACTTC
TRBV6-1	TRBJ2-2	TRBD2	.	CASSENPAGAGELFF	TGTGCCAGCAGTGAAAATCCAGCGGGAGCGGGGGAGCTGTTTTTT
TRBV7-8	TRBJ2-1	TRBD2	.	CASSLGLAGEPSYNEQFF	TGTGCCAGCAGCTTGGGACTAGCGGGGGAACCTTCCTACAATGAGCAGTTCTTC
TRBV6-6	TRBJ2-1	.	.	CALLGGRANEQFF	TGTGCCCTTTTGGGGGGAAGGGCCAATGAGCAGTTCTTC
TRBV5-1	TRBJ2-7	.	.	CASSLEGGSSYEQYF	TGCGCCAGCAGCTTGGAGGGGGGTTCCTCCTACGAGCAGTACTTC
TRBV10-3	TRBJ2-2	.	.	CAISIIRDWNTGELFF	TGTGCCATCAGTATCATCCGGGACTGGAACACCGGGGAGCTGTTTTTT
TRBV27	TRBJ1-1	.	once	CASSSPMDTEAFF	TGTGCCAGCAGTTCCCCTATGGACACTGAAGCTTTCTTT